Following are 5 T cell receptor beta chains from one sample sequenced in a study of molecular identifiers for immune sequencing clone quantification. TCRdb reanalysed the PCR reads using MiXCR and keeps one entry per CDR3 protein. In the table there are some 91,000 distinct CDR3 sequences, roughly a quarter of which are singletons. Sequencing was done on a sample of naive CD8+ T cells from blood, with Jurkat cell RNA spiked in. Subset defined: FACS-sorted CD8+CD4-CCR7+CD45RA+ naive T cells. These receptors were obtained from a human donor in good health. Some libraries in this study had Jurkat cell RNA spiked in.

This clonotype has a count of ten or more. The chain carries TRBV13 and TRBJ2-3; 11 positions agree with TRBD2. V lost 5 bases to trimming and J lost 4 bases; unmatched junction nucleotides: 23. The CDR3 length is 21 residues. Per the germline V gene, CDR1 is PRHDT and CDR2 is FYEKMQ (reference sequence). The CDR3 DNA follows: TGTGCCAGCAGCCTCCCCCAGGGGACTAGCGGCAGGGGTAAAACCGCAGATACGCAGTATTTT. Residues: CASSLPQGTSGRGKTADTQYF.

This clonotype was observed many times. The J gene is TRBJ2-3, the V gene TRBV7-6; D ambiguous. Between the trimmed V and J ends, which lost 1 base and 2 bases, there was a span of 7 bases. CDR1 and CDR2 from the germline V gene are SGHVS and FNYEAQ. This CDR3 is built from 14 residues. CDR3 in DNA: TGTGCCAGCAGCTTAGGACCAACCACAGATACGCAGTATTTT. Translation: CASSLGPTTDTQYF.

As for this clonotype: A much larger clone is a single base away; this may be a read error. It is likely a read error, because the conserved phenylalanine at the end of the CDR3 is missing. The chain uses TRBV6-2 or TRBV6-3 and TRBJ1-1; D ambiguous. The V end lost 5 bases, the J end lost 8 bases, and 18 bases lay between the germline ends. CDR1 is MNHEY and CDR2 is SVGEGT in the germline V gene. The CDR3 runs 14 residues. The CDR3 DNA reads TGTGCCAGCAGTAACCCTGCGACCCAACAAGAAGCTTTCCTT. This sequence encodes CASSNPATQQEAFL.

This clonotype occurred many times. V and J are TRBV7-2 and TRBJ2-3; tentative D call: TRBD2 (6 bases). Germline loops: CDR1 SGHTA, CDR2 FQGNSA. V was trimmed by 3 bases and J by 2 bases, leaving 15 bases between them. The CDR3 runs to 16 residues. The CDR3 DNA follows: TGTGCCAGCAGCTTGCGTCTAGCGCGGAACACAGATACGCAGTATTTT. Amino acid sequence: CASSLRLARNTDTQYF.

The sample holds many counts of this clonotype. The J gene is TRBJ2-3, the V gene TRBV12-3 or TRBV12-4; TRBD1 aligns across 8 bases. The trim removed 5 bases at V and 3 bases at J, leaving 7 bases unmatched. The CDR3 extends over 15 amino acids. As DNA, the CDR3 is TGTGCCAGCAGTATGACAGGGGACGGAACAGATACGCAGTATTTT. It encodes CASSMTGDGTDTQYF.